This T cell receptor (beta chain) was recorded in a study of T cell responses to AZD1222 COVID-19 vaccine. TCRdb's table, derived via immunoSEQ multiplex PCR, lists solely in-frame clones and lacks some. The sample includes more than 85,000 clones, 91% of them seen just once. On this clone: Its antigen remains unidentified.

The CDR3 is 15 residues long. The germline V and J ends were trimmed by 2 bases and 2 bases, with 11 bases remaining between them. Germline CDR1 and CDR2: SGHTA and FQGNSA. Findings and limits, study-wide: Unmutated regions of variants are reportedly targeted by nearly half of spike-specific TCRs. There were vaccine-associated CD4 TCRs across spike, dominant at 160-218 and 743-854.

The sample consisted of peripheral blood, taken on day 0 of AZD1222 vaccination. The V call is TRBV7-2, the J call TRBJ2-3, with a weak D call TRBD1 (5 bases). This receptor was taken from an adult in good health. The CDR3 DNA is TGTGCCAGCAGCTTAAATCCAGGGAACACAGATACGCAGTATTTT. Translated, it gives CASSLNPGNTDTQYF. Based on the CDR3 plus reference TRBV7-2 and TRBJ2-3, the full variable domain is GAGVSQSPSNKVTEKGKDVELRCDPISGHTALYWYRQSLGQGLEFLIYFQGNSAPDKSGLPSDRFSAERTGGSVSTLTIQRTQQEDSAVYLCASSLNPGNTDTQYFGPGTRLTVL.